The table lists the clone carrying this T cell receptor beta chain with a few counts. TCRdb reprocessed the RT-PCR reads via MiXCR and lists one record per CDR3 protein. The top ten clones hold around 6% of a sample with 900,000 to 1,000,000 distinct CDR3 sequences, roughly 18% of them seen once. The CDR3 runs to 15 residues. V lost 4 bases and J lost 3; bases outside the gene matches: 8. CDR1 and CDR2 (germline): SGHTA, FQGTGA. This entry is derived from a study of patients and donors after allogeneic stem cell transplantation. The chain joins TRBV7-3 to TRBJ2-7; 8 bases map to TRBD1. The specimen sequenced was blood, either unsorted or a sorted T cell fraction (not recorded which). This receptor was taken from a human donor who was either an allogeneic HSCT recipient or a stem cell or donor lymphocyte infusion donor (not recorded which). It is not recorded whose cells these are; they may come from a transplant donor. CDR3 sequence (DNA): TGTGCCAGCAGCTCTGGGGACAGGATATTCTACGAGCAGTACTTC. Residues: CASSSGDRIFYEQYF.